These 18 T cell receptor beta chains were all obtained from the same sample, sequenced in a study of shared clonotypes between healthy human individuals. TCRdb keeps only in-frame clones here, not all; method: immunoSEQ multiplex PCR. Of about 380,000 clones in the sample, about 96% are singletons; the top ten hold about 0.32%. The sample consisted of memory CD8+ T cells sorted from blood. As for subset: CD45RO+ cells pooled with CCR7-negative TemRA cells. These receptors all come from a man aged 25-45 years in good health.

The CDR3 nucleotides are TGTGCTAGTGGTTTGGTACATCAGCGGGAGGCCTACGAGCAGTACTTC. Translated, it gives CASGLVHQREAYEQYF. The rearrangement joins TRBV12-5 to TRBJ2-7; 9 bases fit TRBD2. Germline V gives CDR1 LGHNT, CDR2 FRNRAP. Unmatched junction bases numbered 5, after V lost 0 bases and J lost 2 bases. The CDR3 is made up of 16 amino acids. Full variable domain (rest looked up from reference TRBV12-5 and TRBJ2-7): DARVTQTPRHKVTEMGQEVTMRCQPILGHNTVFWYRQTMMQGLELLAYFRNRAPLDDSGMPKDRFSAEMPDATLATLKIQPSEPRDSAVYFCASGLVHQREAYEQYFGPGTRLTVT.

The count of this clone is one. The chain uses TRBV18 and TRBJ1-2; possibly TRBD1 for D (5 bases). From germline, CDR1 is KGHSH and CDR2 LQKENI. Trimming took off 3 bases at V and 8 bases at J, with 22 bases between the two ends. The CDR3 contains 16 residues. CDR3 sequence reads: CASSPPGGGGSYGYTF. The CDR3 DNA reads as TGTGCCAGCTCACCGCCGGGGGGAGGAGGTTCGTACGGCTACACCTTC.

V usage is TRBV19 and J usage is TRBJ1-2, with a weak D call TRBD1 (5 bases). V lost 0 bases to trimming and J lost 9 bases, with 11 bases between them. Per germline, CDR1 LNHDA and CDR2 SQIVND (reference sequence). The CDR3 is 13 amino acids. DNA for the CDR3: TGTGCCAGTAGTATAGAGGGGCAAAGAAGCTACACCTTC. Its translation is CASSIEGQRSYTF.

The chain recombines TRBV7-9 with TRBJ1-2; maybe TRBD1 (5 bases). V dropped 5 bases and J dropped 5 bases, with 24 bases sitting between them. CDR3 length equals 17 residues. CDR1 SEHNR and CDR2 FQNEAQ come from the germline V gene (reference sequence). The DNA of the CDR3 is TGTGCCAGCAGCGGAGGGCTTGTTCGCAGGGTGAATTATGGCTACACCTTC. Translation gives CASSGGLVRRVNYGYTF.

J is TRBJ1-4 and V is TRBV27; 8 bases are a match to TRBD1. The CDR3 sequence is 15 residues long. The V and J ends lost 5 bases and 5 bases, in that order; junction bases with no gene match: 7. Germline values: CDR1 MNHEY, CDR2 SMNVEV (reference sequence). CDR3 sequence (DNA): TGTGCCAGCAGTCGGTTTCGGGACAGGAATGAAAAACTGTTTTTT. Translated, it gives CASSRFRDRNEKLFF.

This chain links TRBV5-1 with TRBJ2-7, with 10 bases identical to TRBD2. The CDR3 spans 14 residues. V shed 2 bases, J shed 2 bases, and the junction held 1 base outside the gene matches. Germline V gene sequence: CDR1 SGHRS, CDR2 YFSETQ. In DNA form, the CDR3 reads TGCGCCAGCAGCTTTGGGACTAGCGCCTACGAGCAGTACTTC. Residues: CASSFGTSAYEQYF.

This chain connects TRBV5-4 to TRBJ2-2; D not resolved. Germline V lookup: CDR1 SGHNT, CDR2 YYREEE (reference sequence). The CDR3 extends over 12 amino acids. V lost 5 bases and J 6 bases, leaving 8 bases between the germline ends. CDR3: CASRGEAGELFF. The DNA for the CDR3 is TGTGCCAGCAGAGGTGAGGCCGGGGAGCTGTTTTTT. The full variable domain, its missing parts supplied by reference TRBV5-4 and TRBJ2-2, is ETGVTQSPTHLIKTRGQQVTLRCSSQSGHNTVSWYQQALGQGPQFIFQYYREEENGRGNFPPRFSGLQFPNYSSELNVNALELDDSALYLCASRGEAGELFFGEGSRLTVL.

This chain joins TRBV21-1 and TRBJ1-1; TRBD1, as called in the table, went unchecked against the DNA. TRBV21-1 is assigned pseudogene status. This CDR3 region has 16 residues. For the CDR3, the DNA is TGTGCCAGCAGCAAAGAGTCGAGACAGGGTTGTACTGAAGCTTTCTTT. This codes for CASSKESRQGCTEAFF.

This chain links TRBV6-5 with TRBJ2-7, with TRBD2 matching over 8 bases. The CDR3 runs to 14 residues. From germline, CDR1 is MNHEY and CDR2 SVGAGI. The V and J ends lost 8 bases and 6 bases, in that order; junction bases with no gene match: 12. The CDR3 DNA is TGTGCCAGCTCCCATACGGGAGGGACTCGCGAGCAGTACTTC. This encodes CASSHTGGTREQYF.

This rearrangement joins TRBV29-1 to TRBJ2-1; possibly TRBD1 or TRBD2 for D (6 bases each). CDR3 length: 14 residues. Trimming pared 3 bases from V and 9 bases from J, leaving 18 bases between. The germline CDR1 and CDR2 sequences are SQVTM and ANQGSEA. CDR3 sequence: CSVDLLWGAGEQFF. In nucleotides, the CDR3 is TGCAGCGTTGATCTTTTGTGGGGGGCGGGTGAGCAGTTCTTC.

The CDR3 nucleotides are TGTGCCAGTAGTCGGGACAGGGGGTATAACTATGGCTACACCTTC. Protein: CASSRDRGYNYGYTF. The chain links TRBV19 to TRBJ1-2; TRBD1 aligns across 11 bases. The J segment lost 1 base and the V segment lost 5 bases, leaving 3 bases of the junction unmatched. CDR3 size: 15 residues. Germline CDR1 LNHDA, CDR2 SQIVND (reference sequence). Full variable domain (remainder filled in from reference TRBV19 and TRBJ1-2): DGGITQSPKYLFRKEGQNVTLSCEQNLNHDAMYWYRQDPGQGLRLIYYSQIVNDFQKGDIAEGYSVSREKKESFPLTVTSAQKNPTAFYLCASSRDRGYNYGYTFGSGTRLTVV.

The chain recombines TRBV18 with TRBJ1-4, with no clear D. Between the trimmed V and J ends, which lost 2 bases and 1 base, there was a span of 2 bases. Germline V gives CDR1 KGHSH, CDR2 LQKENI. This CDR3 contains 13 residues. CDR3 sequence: CASSPKTNEKLFF. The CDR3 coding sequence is TGTGCCAGCTCACCAAAAACTAATGAAAAACTGTTTTTT.

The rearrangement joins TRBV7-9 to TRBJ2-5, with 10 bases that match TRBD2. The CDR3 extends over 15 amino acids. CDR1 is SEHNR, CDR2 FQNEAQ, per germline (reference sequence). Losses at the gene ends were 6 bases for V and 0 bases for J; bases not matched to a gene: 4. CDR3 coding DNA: TGTGCCAGCAGATACGGGACTAGCGACCAAGAGACCCAGTACTTC. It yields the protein CASRYGTSDQETQYF.

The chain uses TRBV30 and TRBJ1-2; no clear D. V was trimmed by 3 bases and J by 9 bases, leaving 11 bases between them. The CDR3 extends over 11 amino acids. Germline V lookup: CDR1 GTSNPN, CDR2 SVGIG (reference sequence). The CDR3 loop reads CAWRGLISYTF. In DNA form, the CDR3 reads TGTGCCTGGAGGGGTCTAATTAGCTACACCTTC.

The CDR3 reads CASSYLGPGQGSDTQYF. The CDR3 DNA is TGTGCCAGCAGCTACCTAGGTCCGGGACAGGGGTCAGATACGCAGTATTTT. The chain couples TRBV5-5 to TRBJ2-3, with 10 nucleotides matching TRBD1. Germline CDR1 reads SGHKS; CDR2 reads YYEKEE (reference sequence). This CDR3 is built from 17 residues. Losses at the gene ends were 3 bases for V and 4 bases for J; bases not matched to a gene: 11.

The CDR3 reads CASTLDRAPYEQYF. DNA of the CDR3: TGTGCCAGCACCCTCGACAGAGCCCCCTACGAGCAGTACTTC. The chain couples TRBV28 to TRBJ2-7; perhaps TRBD1 as D (5 bases). CDR3 length: 14 amino acids. V lost 7 bases and J 2 bases, leaving 15 bases between the germline ends. Germline assignment: CDR1 MDHEN and CDR2 SYDVKM.

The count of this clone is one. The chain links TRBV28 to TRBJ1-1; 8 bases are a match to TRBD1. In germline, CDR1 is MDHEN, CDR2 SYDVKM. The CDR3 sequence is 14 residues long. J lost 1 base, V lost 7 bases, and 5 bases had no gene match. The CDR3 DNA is TGTGCCAGCATCCCCGGGACAGGGAACACTGAAGCTTTCTTT. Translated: CASIPGTGNTEAFF.

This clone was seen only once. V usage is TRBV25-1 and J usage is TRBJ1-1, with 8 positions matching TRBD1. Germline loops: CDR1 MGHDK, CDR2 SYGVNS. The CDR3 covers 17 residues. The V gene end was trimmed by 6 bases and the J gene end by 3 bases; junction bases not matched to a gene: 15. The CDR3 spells CASRTDRGQFRDTEAFF. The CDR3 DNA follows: TGTGCCAGCAGGACTGACAGGGGTCAATTTCGGGACACTGAAGCTTTCTTT.